What follows are 19 T cell receptor beta chains derived from one specimen sequenced in a study of T cells after posttransplantation cyclophosphamide. Generated by immunoSEQ multiplex PCR, the TCRdb table keeps only in-frame clones and is missing some. The sample consists of about 15,000 clones, roughly 80% of them appearing once. Sampled 1 year posttransplant, controls received myeloablative marrow transplants, methotrexate and a calcineurin inhibitor. The specimen comprised PBMCs, sampled 410 to 450 days after allogeneic stem cell transplant with calcineurin inhibitor and methotrexate. Receptors originate from a male patient in his thirties who received an allogeneic stem cell transplant from an unrelated donor, was CMV-positive, and had acute and chronic GVHD. Some of the T cells might come from the graft donor.

This chain links TRBV29-1 with TRBJ2-1, with 9 nucleotides matching TRBD2. CDR1 SQVTM and CDR2 ANQGSEA come from the germline V gene. Losses at the gene ends were 0 bases for V and 4 bases for J; bases not matched to a gene: 4. The CDR3 covers 15 residues. CDR3 protein: CSVEELAGTYNEQFF. CDR3 sequence (DNA): TGCAGCGTTGAAGAGCTAGCGGGGACGTACAATGAGCAGTTCTTC.

The genes are TRBV7-2 and TRBJ1-3; TRBD1 is a possible D gene (5 bases). V lost 3 bases to trimming and J lost 8 bases, with 11 bases between them. The CDR3 runs to 13 residues. Germline-derived CDR1 and CDR2 are SGHTA and FQGNSA. The CDR3 DNA sequence: TGTGCCAGCAGCTTTGTTCCGGGGGACACCATATATTTT. Amino acid sequence: CASSFVPGDTIYF.

This chain links TRBV5-1 with TRBJ2-1, with D possibly TRBD1 on 6 matching bases. The CDR3 is 15 amino acids. Germline loops: CDR1 SGHRS, CDR2 YFSETQ. V lost 4 bases, J lost 3 bases, and 14 bases lay in between. The CDR3 loop is CASSTPGTNYNEQFF. The CDR3 bases are TGCGCCAGCAGCACCCCCGGGACAAACTACAATGAGCAGTTCTTC.

This chain uses TRBV19 with TRBJ1-2, with D hard to call. The germline CDR1 and CDR2 sequences are LNHDA and SQIVND (reference sequence). Trimming left V 3 bases short and J 8 bases short, with 16 bases between. The CDR3 contains 14 residues. The DNA for the CDR3 is TGTGCCAGTAGTATTGGCGGCAGACCTAGCGGCTACACCTTC. This sequence encodes CASSIGGRPSGYTF.

V is TRBV5-8 and J is TRBJ1-5; a possible D gene is TRBD1 (5 bases). Per the germline V gene, CDR1 is SGHTS and CDR2 is YDEGEE. Trimming left V 3 bases short and J 3 bases short, with 10 bases between. This CDR3 has 14 amino acids. CDR3 bases: TGTGCCAGCAGCTCAGGGTTCTCCAATCAGCCCCAGCATTTT. Residues: CASSSGFSNQPQHF. Complete variable domain (other parts from reference TRBV5-8 and TRBJ1-5): EAGVTQSPTHLIKTRGQQATLRCSPISGHTSVYWYQQALGLGLQFLLWYDEGEERNRGNFPPRFSGRQFPNYSSELNVNALELEDSALYLCASSSGFSNQPQHFGDGTRLSIL.

The chain combines TRBV7-2 with TRBJ2-7, with TRBD1 matching 10 bases. J was trimmed by 2 bases and V by 5 bases; bases with no gene match: 3. CDR3 size: 14 residues. Looked up from germline, CDR1 is SGHTA and CDR2 is FQGNSA. CDR3 sequence (DNA): TGTGCCAGCAGCCCAGGGACAGGGGCCTACGAGCAGTACTTC. Its translation is CASSPGTGAYEQYF.

The gene calls are TRBV5-4 and TRBJ2-6, with D possibly matching TRBD2 (5 bases). Trimming left V 6 bases short and J 4 bases short, with 11 bases between. Germline V CDR1 and CDR2: SGHNT, YYREEE (reference sequence). The CDR3 loop spans 14 amino acids. The CDR3 reads CASTIGEGANVLTF. DNA of the CDR3: TGTGCCAGCACCATTGGGGAGGGGGCCAACGTCCTGACTTTC. The entire variable domain, with the rest obtained from reference TRBV5-4 and TRBJ2-6, is as follows: ETGVTQSPTHLIKTRGQQVTLRCSSQSGHNTVSWYQQALGQGPQFIFQYYREEENGRGNFPPRFSGLQFPNYSSELNVNALELDDSALYLCASTIGEGANVLTFGAGSRLTVL.

V usage is TRBV18 and J usage is TRBJ1-5; D unclear. The CDR3 loop spans 14 amino acids. Germline CDR1 KGHSH, CDR2 LQKENI. Between the trimmed V and J ends, which lost 2 bases and 2 bases, there was a span of 7 bases. The CDR3 coding sequence is TGTGCCAGCTCACCATCGCAGGGCAATCAGCCCCAGCATTTT. It translates to CASSPSQGNQPQHF.

The chain joins TRBV18 to TRBJ2-1, with TRBD2 identical over 14 bases. The CDR3 runs 17 residues. Unmatched junction bases numbered 6, after V lost 5 bases and J lost 3 bases. Germline assignment: CDR1 KGHSH and CDR2 LQKENI. The CDR3 DNA reads as TGTGCCAGCTCATCAGGACTAGCGGGAGGATACTACAATGAGCAGTTCTTC. Its protein is CASSSGLAGGYYNEQFF.

The chain has TRBV29-1 and TRBJ2-1; 7 nucleotides line up with TRBD1. The CDR3 loop spans 15 amino acids. The V segment lost 2 bases and the J segment 10 bases; nucleotides outside the gene matches: 14. Germline V gene lookup returns CDR1 SQVTM and CDR2 ANQGSEA. CDR3 region: CSVEQGQLITGEQFF. DNA for the CDR3: TGCAGCGTTGAACAGGGACAGCTCATAACAGGCGAGCAGTTCTTC.

The rearrangement links TRBV9 to TRBJ1-2; D ambiguous. This CDR3 has 15 amino acids. Germline V gene lookup returns CDR1 SGDLS and CDR2 YYNGEE. Trimming removed 0 bases from V and 7 bases from J, with 16 bases in between. The chain's CDR3 is CASSVDAGFLGGYTF. CDR3 nucleotides: TGTGCCAGCAGCGTAGACGCGGGGTTTCTCGGTGGCTACACCTTC.

The chain couples TRBV7-6 to TRBJ2-7, with TRBD1 matching over 7 bases. V was pared by 4 bases and J by 5 bases, with 11 bases of the junction left unmatched. Per germline, CDR1 SGHVS and CDR2 FNYEAQ. This CDR3 is 15 amino acids long. The CDR3 sequence is CASSSPPRGGHEQYF. CDR3 in DNA: TGTGCCAGCAGCTCCCCACCTCGAGGGGGCCACGAGCAGTACTTC.

The chain uses TRBV9 and TRBJ2-2, with D possibly matching TRBD1 (5 bases). CDR3 length: 14 residues. The germline V and J ends were trimmed by 0 bases and 6 bases, with 9 bases remaining between them. CDR1 SGDLS and CDR2 YYNGEE come from the germline V gene. CDR3: CASSVATGAGELFF. CDR3 DNA sequence: TGTGCCAGCAGCGTAGCTACAGGTGCCGGGGAGCTGTTTTTT. Full variable domain (outside the CDR3, taken from reference TRBV9 and TRBJ2-2): DSGVTQTPKHLITATGQRVTLRCSPRSGDLSVYWYQQSLDQGLQFLIQYYNGEERAKGNILERFSAQQFPDLHSELNLSSLELGDSALYFCASSVATGAGELFFGEGSRLTVL.

The chain couples TRBV7-6 to TRBJ2-1, with 8 bases aligning to TRBD1. Trimming at V came to 5 bases and at J to 6 bases, leaving 3 bases not matched to a gene. CDR3 length: 13 amino acids. CDR1 SGHVS and CDR2 FNYEAQ come from the germline V gene. The CDR3 nucleotides are TGTGCCAGCAGCCGGACAGGGATCAATGAGCAGTTCTTC. This encodes CASSRTGINEQFF.

V and J are TRBV5-1 and TRBJ2-1, with 8 bases lining up with TRBD2. The trim removed 4 bases at V and 6 bases at J, leaving 12 bases unmatched. Germline CDR1 is SGHRS and CDR2 is YFSETQ. The CDR3 has 16 residues. Here the CDR3 reads CASSPTFAGGFNEQFF. In DNA form, the CDR3 reads TGCGCCAGCAGCCCAACTTTCGCGGGAGGATTCAATGAGCAGTTCTTC.

This chain connects TRBV7-3 to TRBJ2-1, with TRBD2 identical over 14 bases. Trimming removed 4 bases from V and 8 bases from J; junction bases left unmatched: 7. Germline values: CDR1 SGHTA, CDR2 FQGTGA. CDR3 length: 16 residues. The CDR3 region is CASSSRLAGGRDEQFF. The CDR3, as DNA: TGTGCCAGCAGCTCGCGACTAGCGGGGGGGCGTGATGAGCAGTTCTTC.

The genes are TRBV7-9 and TRBJ1-1; maybe TRBD1 (6 bases). From germline, CDR1 is SEHNR and CDR2 FQNEAQ (reference sequence). CDR3 length: 13 residues. V shed 2 bases and J shed 5 bases, with 9 bases lying between them. CDR3 nucleotide sequence: TGTGCCAGCAGCTTAATCACAGGGACTGAAGCTTTCTTT. It specifies CASSLITGTEAFF.

As regards this clone: The same CDR3 arises from other DNA sequences in this sample as well. The rearrangement uses TRBV11-1 and TRBJ2-3, with a tentative D call TRBD2 (7 bases). The V gene lost 1 base and the J gene lost 4 bases, with 15 bases spanning the gap. Per germline, CDR1 SGHAT and CDR2 FQDESV (reference sequence). This CDR3 has 16 amino acids. This chain's CDR3 is CASSLVGGGPADTQYF. For the CDR3, the DNA is TGTGCCAGCAGCTTAGTTGGGGGGGGGCCGGCAGATACGCAGTATTTT.

The gene calls are TRBV4-2 and TRBJ2-1, with a weak D call TRBD2 (6 bases). The germline V gene encodes CDR1 LGHNA and CDR2 YNFKEQ. This CDR3 is 15 amino acids long. V was clipped by 3 bases and J by 3 bases, with 12 bases between them. The CDR3 is CASSQREADYNEQFF. DNA of the CDR3: TGTGCCAGCAGCCAGAGGGAGGCCGACTACAATGAGCAGTTCTTC.